The 11 T cell receptor beta chains below were found in one sample sequenced in a study of identical twins. Using its own MiXCR run on the 5' RACE reads, TCRdb lists one record per CDR3 protein. This table holds some 500,000 distinct CDR3 sequences, approximately 22% found once. Another study also made use of these data, one on T cells expressing NK-cell markers.

The sample was CD4+ T cells sorted from blood. The receptors stem from a woman between 18 and 29 years old in good health.

CDR3 sequence: CASSRRGGSKETQYF. The CDR3 bases are TGTGCCAGCAGCCGGCGCGGGGGCTCAAAAGAGACCCAGTACTTC. The rearrangement joins TRBV3-1 to TRBJ2-5, with D possibly being TRBD2 (7 bases). The V end lost 4 bases, the J end lost 3 bases, and 15 bases lay between the germline ends. The germline V gene encodes CDR1 LGHDT and CDR2 YNNKEL (reference sequence). The CDR3 extends over 15 amino acids.

CDR3: CASSLRAAHEQYF. The CDR3 bases are TGTGCCAGCAGCTTAAGGGCAGCCCACGAGCAGTACTTC. J is TRBJ2-7 and V is TRBV7-2; D gene uncertain. The CDR3 runs to 13 residues. V was trimmed by 2 bases and J by 5 bases, leaving 10 bases between them. CDR1 and CDR2 from the germline V gene are SGHTA and FQGNSA.

The chain combines TRBV6-2 or TRBV6-3 with TRBJ2-1, with 11 nucleotides matching TRBD2. The germline V gene has CDR1 MNHEY and CDR2 SVGEGT. CDR3 size: 18 residues. V gave up 0 bases and J gave up 7 bases; unmatched junction bases: 11. CDR3 residues: CASSYSISSGRALNEQFF. CDR3 nucleotide sequence: TGTGCCAGCAGTTACTCGATTAGTAGCGGGAGGGCCTTGAATGAGCAGTTCTTC.

The table lists this clonotype with a few counts. The J gene is TRBJ1-1, the V gene TRBV30; no clear D gene. Germline assignment: CDR1 GTSNPN and CDR2 SVGIG (reference sequence). This CDR3 is 13 amino acids long. V lost 8 bases and J lost 3, with 16 bases in between. In nucleotides, the CDR3 is TGTGCCGGAAGACTACAAAGTTACACTGAAGCTTTCTTT. Residues: CAGRLQSYTEAFF.

This clonotype is a singleton in its sample. The chain joins TRBV6-6 to TRBJ1-1; a weak D match, TRBD1 (5 bases). The V gene lost 6 bases and the J gene lost 6 bases, with 14 bases spanning the gap. From germline, CDR1 is MNHNY and CDR2 SVGAGI (reference sequence). This CDR3 region has 13 residues. CDR3 amino acids: CASSRPGTAEAFF. Here the CDR3 DNA reads TGTGCCAGCAGCCGCCCTGGGACGGCTGAAGCTTTCTTT.

The rearrangement joins TRBV20-1 to TRBJ2-1; D is uncertain. CDR3 length: 12 residues. V was trimmed by 4 bases and J by 7 bases, leaving 11 bases between them. The germline V gene has CDR1 DFQATT and CDR2 SNEGSKA (reference sequence). The CDR3 here is CSAKTVGNEQFF. CDR3 DNA sequence: TGCAGTGCTAAGACGGTGGGGAATGAGCAGTTCTTC.

In its sample, this clonotype was seen a few times. The CDR3 sequence: CASSPWTTNEQFF. The CDR3 bases are TGTGCCAGCAGCCCATGGACGACCAATGAGCAGTTCTTC. V usage is TRBV4-2 and J usage is TRBJ2-1; D remains ambiguous. The germline V gene encodes CDR1 LGHNA and CDR2 YNFKEQ. The CDR3 has 13 residues. Deletions cut 4 bases from V and 6 bases from J, with 10 bases between.

The chain joins TRBV20-1 to TRBJ2-1; TRBD2 aligns across 9 bases. J was trimmed by 4 bases and V by 1 base; bases with no gene match: 5. The CDR3 spans 15 residues. Germline lookup yields CDR1 DFQATT and CDR2 SNEGSKA (reference sequence). The CDR3 region is CSARGRGGMYNEQFF. CDR3 nucleotide sequence: TGCAGTGCTAGAGGGCGGGGGGGGATGTACAATGAGCAGTTCTTC.

The table lists this clonotype with a few counts. This chain links TRBV5-1 with TRBJ1-5; TRBD1 is a possible D gene (5 bases). Trimming removed 0 bases from V and 2 bases from J, with 9 bases in between. CDR3 length equals 15 residues. The V gene's germline CDR1 is SGHRS and CDR2 YFSETQ. As DNA, the CDR3 is TGCGCCAGCAGCTTGGAGCCGGGGGGCAATCAGCCCCAGCATTTT. Translated: CASSLEPGGNQPQHF. The entire variable domain, with the rest obtained from reference TRBV5-1 and TRBJ1-5, is as follows: KAGVTQTPRYLIKTRGQQVTLSCSPISGHRSVSWYQQTPGQGLQFLFEYFSETQRNKGNFPGRFSGRQFSNSRSEMNVSTLELGDSALYLCASSLEPGGNQPQHFGDGTRLSIL.

In its sample, this clonotype was seen a few times. This chain uses TRBV4-3 with TRBJ2-4, with TRBD1 as a possible D gene (5 bases). Trimming pared 0 bases from V and 0 bases from J, leaving 18 bases between. The CDR3 length is 19 residues. The germline CDR1 and CDR2 sequences are LGHNA and YSLEER. Here the CDR3 DNA reads TGCGCCAGCAGCCAAGAGGTACAGACAGCCTCTATAGCCAAAAACATTCAGTACTTC. Amino acids: CASSQEVQTASIAKNIQYF.

This clonotype was picked up a small number of times. The rearrangement uses TRBV18 and TRBJ2-1; 8 bases line up with TRBD2. Trimming took 2 bases from V and 0 from J; bases not matched to a gene: 6. Germline CDR1 is KGHSH and CDR2 is LQKENI. The CDR3 runs 17 residues. CDR3 protein: CASSPFRAGGSYNEQFF. CDR3 nucleotide sequence: TGTGCCAGCTCACCATTTCGGGCGGGGGGCTCCTACAATGAGCAGTTCTTC.